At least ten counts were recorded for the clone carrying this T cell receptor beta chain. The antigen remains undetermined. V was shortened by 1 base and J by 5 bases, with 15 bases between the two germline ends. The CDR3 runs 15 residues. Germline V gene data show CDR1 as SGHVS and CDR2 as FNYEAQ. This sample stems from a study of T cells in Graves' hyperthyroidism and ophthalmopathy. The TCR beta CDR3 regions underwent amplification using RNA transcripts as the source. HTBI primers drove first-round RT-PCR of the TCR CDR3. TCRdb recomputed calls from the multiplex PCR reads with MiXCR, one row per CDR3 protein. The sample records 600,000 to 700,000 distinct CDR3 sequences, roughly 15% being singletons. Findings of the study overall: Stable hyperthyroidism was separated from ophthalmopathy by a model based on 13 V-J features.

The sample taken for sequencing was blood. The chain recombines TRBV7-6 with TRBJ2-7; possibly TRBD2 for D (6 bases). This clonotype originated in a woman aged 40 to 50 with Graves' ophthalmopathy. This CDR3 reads CASSLGTGEIHEQYF. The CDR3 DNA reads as TGTGCCAGCAGCTTAGGGACGGGAGAGATCCACGAGCAGTACTTC.